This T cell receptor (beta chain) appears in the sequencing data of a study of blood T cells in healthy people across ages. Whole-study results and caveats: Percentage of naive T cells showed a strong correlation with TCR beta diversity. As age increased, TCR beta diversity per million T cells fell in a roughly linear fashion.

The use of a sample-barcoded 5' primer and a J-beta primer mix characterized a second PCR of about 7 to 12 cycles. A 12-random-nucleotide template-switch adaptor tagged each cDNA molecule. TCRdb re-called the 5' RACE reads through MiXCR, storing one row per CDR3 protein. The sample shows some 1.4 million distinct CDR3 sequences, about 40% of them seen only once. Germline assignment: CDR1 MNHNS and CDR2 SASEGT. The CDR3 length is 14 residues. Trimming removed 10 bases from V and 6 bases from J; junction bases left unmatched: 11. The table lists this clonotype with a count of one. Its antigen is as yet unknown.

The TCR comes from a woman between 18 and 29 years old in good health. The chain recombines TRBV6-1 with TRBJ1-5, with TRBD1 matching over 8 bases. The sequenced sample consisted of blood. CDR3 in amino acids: CATTGAPAGQPQHF. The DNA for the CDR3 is TGTGCCACGACAGGGGCTCCAGCAGGTCAGCCCCAGCATTTT.